The source of this T cell receptor beta chain is a study of blood T cell repertoires in COVID-19. Across the study: Researchers got acute and convalescent COVID-19 samples from the United States, Italy and Spain.

The CDR3 has 16 residues. Trimming pared 0 bases from V and 8 bases from J, leaving 16 bases between. The V gene's germline CDR1 is SGHVS and CDR2 FNYEAQ. Original processing methods: From reference gene primer amplification, estimates of nucleated cell counts were derived. Profiling relied on immunoSEQ multiplex PCR, and the TCRdb table lists in-frame clones only, not all of them. The V and J calls and the clone size are those of that table, but D and trimming were determined from the DNA. In the table there are some 250,000 clones, more than 75% of which are singletons. This clonotype was sampled from a woman aged 40 to 50 who had recovered from COVID-19. The chain uses TRBV7-6 and TRBJ1-4; D is possibly TRBD1 (6 bases). Sequenced material: peripheral blood. The CDR3 DNA sequence: TGTGCCAGCAGCTTAGCCCCTAACAGGGTTTGGGAAAAACTGTTTTTT. Translated, it gives CASSLAPNRVWEKLFF.